Listed below are T cell receptor beta chains from one sample, sequenced in a study of cytomegalovirus exposure and HLA in healthy donors. Using immunoSEQ multiplex PCR, the repertoire was profiled, and TCRdb retains in-frame clones only, with some absent. The table shows about 190,000 clones, with roughly four fifths occurring only once. Sample: PBMCs. The source of these receptors is a man aged 18 to 29 in good health and CMV-seronegative. CDR3s include the opening cysteine and the closing phenylalanine or tryptophan. A D gene is named only where the DNA matches it firmly. The size entry is marked missing in some rows and otherwise reads once, few, many or a size class.

>TRBV4-2|TRBD2|NA|TRBJ2-2
TGTGCCAGCAGCCAAGGTCCGAGCGGGGCAACCGGGGAGCTGTTTTTT
CASSQGPSGATGELFF
>TRBV15|NA|NA|TRBJ1-6
TGTGCCACCAGCACGGGACAAGCCGACGTGGTTGTGGATTCACCCCTCCACTTT
CATSTGQADVVVDSPLHF
>TRBV13|NA|NA|TRBJ1-1
TGTGCCAGCAGCTTAAAACCGGACAGCAATGAAGCTTTCTTT
CASSLKPDSNEAFF
>TRBV10-3|TRBD2|NA|TRBJ2-1
TGTGCCATCAGCAGCCCACTAGCGGGAGGGCCTTACAATGAGCAGTTCTTC
CAISSPLAGGPYNEQFF
>TRBV5-1|TRBD1|NA|TRBJ2-7
TGCGCCAGCAGCTTGGAGGGGGCCCCCTACGAGCAGTACTTC
CASSLEGAPYEQYF
>TRBV7-2|TRBD2|once|TRBJ2-2
TGTGCCAGCAGCTTATATAGCGGGCTTAACACCGGGGAGCTGTTTTTT
CASSLYSGLNTGELFF
>TRBV29-1|TRBD1|NA|TRBJ1-1
TGCAGCGTTGAAGTAGGGGGCCCGGGGAACACTGAAGCTTTCTTT
CSVEVGGPGNTEAFF
>TRBV27|TRBD2|NA|TRBJ2-7
TGTGCCAGCAGTTTTAGCGGGAGGGTTAACTACGAGCAGTACTTC
CASSFSGRVNYEQYF
>TRBV7-2|TRBD1|few|TRBJ1-1
TGTGCCAGCAGCGCCGGGACAGGGAGAACTGAAGCTTTCTTT
CASSAGTGRTEAFF
>TRBV6-6|TRBD2|NA|TRBJ2-7
TGTGCAGTTAGCGGGGGGCCCTCCTACGAGCAGTACTTC
CAVSGGPSYEQYF
>TRBV27|NA|once|TRBJ2-7
TGTGCCAGCAGTTTATCGGGGGGATTGGTCGTCTACGAGCAGTACTTC
CASSLSGGLVVYEQYF